The 7 T cell receptor beta chains presented below share a single source sample, sequenced in a study of T cells in Graves' hyperthyroidism and ophthalmopathy. Researchers took RNA transcripts and amplified the TCR beta CDR3 regions from them. Using the HTBI primer set, a first-round RT-PCR was run on the TCR CDR3. TCRdb re-derived calls from the multiplex PCR reads in MiXCR, one entry per CDR3 protein. The table includes under 300,000 distinct CDR3 sequences, over 20% detected once. The sequencing input was blood. These receptors originate from a man aged 25-45 years with Graves' ophthalmopathy.

CDR3 nucleotides: TGCAGTGCTAGGACTAGCGACGGCTACAATGAGCAGTTCTTC. It specifies CSARTSDGYNEQFF. The rearrangement uses TRBV20-1 and TRBJ2-1; TRBD2 agrees at 8 bases. The CDR3 has 14 amino acids. Per germline, CDR1 DFQATT and CDR2 SNEGSKA (reference sequence). V trimming: 3 bases; J trimming: 3 bases; junction bases outside the gene matches: 4.

This clonotype has at least ten counts. V is TRBV28 and J is TRBJ2-7; TRBD2 agrees at 11 bases. V gave up 4 bases and J gave up 4 bases; unmatched junction bases: 9. This CDR3 spans 16 amino acids. Germline V gene data show CDR1 as MDHEN and CDR2 as SYDVKM. CDR3 DNA: TGTGCCAGCAGTTCCACCTTAGCGGGAGGGCTGTACGAGCAGTACTTC. Its translation: CASSSTLAGGLYEQYF. Full variable domain (outside the CDR3, taken from reference TRBV28 and TRBJ2-7): DVKVTQSSRYLVKRTGEKVFLECVQDMDHENMFWYRQDPGLGLRLIYFSYDVKMKEKGDIPEGYSVSREKKERFSLILESASTNQTSMYLCASSSTLAGGLYEQYFGPGTRLTVT.

This clonotype has at least ten counts. The J gene is TRBJ1-1, the V gene TRBV5-1; D is unresolved. Germline V CDR1 and CDR2: SGHRS, YFSETQ. The CDR3 covers 14 residues. Between the trimmed V and J ends, which lost 1 base and 1 base, there was a span of 8 bases. The CDR3 region is CASSLQGWNTEAFF. The CDR3 DNA follows: TGCGCCAGCAGCTTGCAAGGGTGGAACACTGAAGCTTTCTTT.

DNA for the CDR3: TGTGCCAGCAGTTACTCCCTAGCGGGGGTTTCCTACGAGCAGTACTTC. Its translation is CASSYSLAGVSYEQYF. J is TRBJ2-7 and V is TRBV6-5; 10 bases map to TRBD2. V lost 0 bases to trimming and J lost 1 base; unmatched junction nucleotides: 3. The CDR3 is 16 residues long. Germline-derived CDR1 and CDR2 are MNHEY and SVGAGI.

At least ten counts were recorded for this clonotype. This chain joins TRBV7-8 and TRBJ2-7, with a tentative D call TRBD1 (5 bases). This CDR3 is built from 13 residues. Germline CDR1 SGHVS, CDR2 FQNEAQ. V lost 6 bases and J lost 3, with 12 bases in between. In nucleotides, the CDR3 is TGTGCCAGCAGTTTGGGGCAGATCTACGAGCAGTACTTC. The encoded protein is CASSLGQIYEQYF.

This clonotype came up a few times. This sequence joins TRBV5-4 and TRBJ1-4; D gene unclear. Germline V gene data show CDR1 as SGHNT and CDR2 as YYREEE (reference sequence). Trimming took off 0 bases at V and 3 bases at J, with 9 bases between the two ends. The CDR3 is made up of 15 amino acids. Written as DNA, the CDR3 is TGTGCCAGCAGCTTGGGCGGCAGCTCTAATGAAAAACTGTTTTTT. Encoded protein: CASSLGGSSNEKLFF.

This rearrangement joins TRBV7-2 to TRBJ2-3, with TRBD2 matching over 7 bases. Per the germline V gene, CDR1 is SGHTA and CDR2 is FQGNSA. The CDR3 spans 14 residues. With 5 bases clipped from V and 7 bases from J, the junction kept 9 bases outside the gene matches. The CDR3 sequence: CASSGRAASNTQYF. The CDR3 DNA is TGTGCCAGCAGCGGGAGGGCCGCATCTAATACGCAGTATTTT. The whole variable domain, remainder taken from reference TRBV7-2 and TRBJ2-3, is GAGVSQSPSNKVTEKGKDVELRCDPISGHTALYWYRQSLGQGLEFLIYFQGNSAPDKSGLPSDRFSAERTGGSVSTLTIQRTQQEDSAVYLCASSGRAASNTQYFGPGTRLTVL.